This TCR beta chain derives from a study of blood T cell repertoires in COVID-19. Generated by immunoSEQ multiplex PCR, the TCRdb table keeps only in-frame clones and is missing some. The sample has around 300,000 clones, about nine tenths seen once; the top ten hold 0.85% to 0.95%. With 6 bases clipped from V and 0 bases from J, the junction kept 5 bases outside the gene matches. There are 14 residues in the CDR3. Germline V gene data show CDR1 as MNHEY and CDR2 as SVGAGI. The receptor was isolated from a woman aged 40 to 55 who had recovered from COVID-19. The specimen was peripheral blood. The rearrangement links TRBV6-5 to TRBJ2-7; the match to TRBD1 covers 7 bases. This chain's CDR3 is CASRLGQNSYEQYF. CDR3 DNA sequence: TGTGCCAGCAGGTTGGGACAGAACTCCTACGAGCAGTACTTC.